Shown below are 2 T cell receptor beta chains from a single sample sequenced in a study of blood T cell repertoires in COVID-19. Assay used: immunoSEQ multiplex PCR; TCRdb lists only in-frame clones, some missing. The data hold about 270,000 clones, with 81% observed a single time. Sequenced: peripheral blood. The origin of the receptors is a woman in her sixties with active or convalescent COVID-19.

The rearrangement links TRBV30 to TRBJ2-5; D may be TRBD1 (6 bases). Germline V gene data show CDR1 as GTSNPN and CDR2 as SVGIG (reference sequence). V was clipped by 3 bases and J by 5 bases, with 10 bases between them. This CDR3 region has 12 residues. CDR3 bases: TGTGCCTGGAGGGGGGCTGGGGAGACCCAGTACTTC. Translation: CAWRGAGETQYF.

The rearrangement joins TRBV20-1 to TRBJ2-1; 7 nucleotides align to TRBD1. V lost 3 bases, J lost 9 bases, and 14 bases stayed unmatched. The CDR3 is made up of 15 amino acids. CDR1 is DFQATT and CDR2 is SNEGSKA in the germline V gene (reference sequence). CDR3 nucleotides: TGCAGTGCTAGTGATTTTTCAGGGGGTAATATTGAGCAGTTCTTC. Translated, it gives CSASDFSGGNIEQFF.